These 15 T cell receptor beta chains were sequenced from one sample in a study of T cell changes during pregnancy in multiple sclerosis. Repertoires were generated with immunoSEQ multiplex PCR, while TCRdb's copy carries only in-frame clones and drops some. The sample carries around 70,000 clones, roughly 94% recorded once. The sequencing used peripheral blood, collected in the third trimester of pregnancy. These TCRs come from a female donor with multiple sclerosis, enrolled in a pregnancy study.

This clone was seen only a few times. The gene calls are TRBV6-6 and TRBJ2-2; TRBD2 matches at 7 bases. Germline V gives CDR1 MNHNY, CDR2 SVGAGI (reference sequence). V was clipped by 2 bases and J by 6 bases; unmatched bases: 6. This CDR3 comprises 15 residues. CDR3 sequence reads: CASSYPGRVAGELFF. In DNA form, the CDR3 reads TGTGCCAGCAGTTACCCAGGGAGGGTAGCCGGGGAGCTGTTTTTT.

Only a few counts were recorded for this clone. The chain couples TRBV2 to TRBJ1-2; 8 nucleotides line up with TRBD1. Germline assignment: CDR1 SNHLY and CDR2 FYNNEI. J gave up 4 bases and V 10 bases, and 5 bases lay outside the gene matches. CDR3 size: 12 residues. CDR3 sequence: CATAGQVYGYTF. The CDR3 DNA follows: TGTGCCACCGCGGGACAGGTCTATGGCTACACCTTC.

The J gene is TRBJ2-2, the V gene TRBV7-2; D is undetermined. The germline V gene encodes CDR1 SGHTA and CDR2 FQGNSA. Trimming took off 2 bases at V and 4 bases at J, with 11 bases between the two ends. This CDR3 region has 15 residues. CDR3: CASSLISPSTGELFF. The CDR3 DNA reads as TGTGCCAGCAGCTTAATCAGTCCAAGCACCGGGGAGCTGTTTTTT.

The rearrangement joins TRBV29-1 to TRBJ1-2; 10 positions agree with TRBD1. The CDR3 sequence is 13 residues long. V lost 7 bases, J lost 7 bases, and 9 bases stayed unmatched. The germline CDR1 and CDR2 sequences are SQVTM and ANQGSEA. CDR3 protein: CSATGTGDGGYTF. CDR3 in DNA: TGCAGCGCTACCGGGACAGGGGACGGTGGCTACACCTTC.

The table lists this clone with a count of one. The V call is TRBV27, the J call TRBJ1-5; 8 positions agree with TRBD1. The J segment lost 8 bases and the V segment lost 8 bases, leaving 8 bases of the junction unmatched. This CDR3 contains 13 residues. Looked up from germline, CDR1 is MNHEY and CDR2 is SMNVEV (reference sequence). CDR3 protein: CASAWYRGEPQHF. The CDR3 nucleotides are TGTGCCAGCGCTTGGTACAGGGGGGAGCCCCAGCATTTT.

Here the CDR3 DNA reads TGTGCTAGTGGACGGGGACAAAATAATTCACCCCTCCACTTT. Its translation is CASGRGQNNSPLHF. This chain joins TRBV12-5 and TRBJ1-6; TRBD1 is a possible D gene (6 bases). The CDR3 is 14 residues long. Germline loops: CDR1 LGHNT, CDR2 FRNRAP. Trimming stripped 6 bases from V and 5 bases from J, with 11 bases between.

This clone is a singleton in its sample. The chain employs TRBV18 and TRBJ1-1; D remains unclear. CDR1 is KGHSH and CDR2 is LQKENI in the germline V gene. CDR3 size: 15 residues. V lost 4 bases and J 2 bases, leaving 14 bases between the germline ends. The CDR3 sequence: CASSLMGRANTEAFF. CDR3 DNA sequence: TGTGCCAGCTCACTGATGGGCAGAGCAAACACTGAAGCTTTCTTT.

The genes are TRBV4-1 and TRBJ2-1, with TRBD2 identical over 9 bases. Germline V lookup: CDR1 MGHRA, CDR2 YSYEKL. The CDR3 has 20 residues. V gave up 0 bases and J gave up 0 bases; unmatched junction bases: 12. The DNA for the CDR3 is TGCGCCAGCAGCCAAGAAACGGGACTAGCTAGCGAAAGCTCCTACAATGAGCAGTTCTTC. Protein product: CASSQETGLASESSYNEQFF.

The chain links TRBV7-3 to TRBJ2-3; 10 nucleotides match TRBD2. The CDR3 has 16 residues. Germline CDR1 reads SGHTA; CDR2 reads FQGTGA. V gave up 4 bases and J gave up 4 bases; unmatched junction bases: 8. The CDR3 reads CASSSQSGGASDTQYF. The CDR3 DNA reads TGTGCCAGCAGCTCACAAAGCGGGGGGGCCTCAGATACGCAGTATTTT.

The J gene is TRBJ2-2, the V gene TRBV4-3; perhaps TRBD1 as D (5 bases). The V gene's germline CDR1 is LGHNA and CDR2 YSLEER. V was clipped by 5 bases and J by 0 bases, with 19 bases between them. The CDR3 is made up of 18 amino acids. The CDR3 nucleotides read TGCGCCAGCAGCGAGTACAAAGGGGCCGCGGCGAACACCGGGGAGCTGTTTTTT. Amino acid sequence: CASSEYKGAAANTGELFF.

The J gene is TRBJ1-4, the V gene TRBV19; 11 bases align to TRBD1. J lost 7 bases, V lost 11 bases, and 6 bases had no gene match. The V gene's germline CDR1 is LNHDA and CDR2 SQIVND (reference sequence). There are 13 residues in the CDR3. The CDR3 bases are TGTGCCTCCCGGACAGGGGGCACTGAAAAACTGTTTTTT. It translates to CASRTGGTEKLFF.

This chain uses TRBV6-5 with TRBJ2-5; D call uncertain. The CDR3 covers 13 residues. CDR1 is MNHEY, CDR2 SVGAGI, per germline. Deletions cut 6 bases from V and 2 bases from J, with 10 bases between. CDR3 sequence (DNA): TGTGCCAGCAGGGAGCTCCCGCAAGAGACCCAGTACTTC. It translates to CASRELPQETQYF.

The CDR3: CASSFSGTGSLGYGYTF. CDR3 coding DNA: TGTGCCAGCAGCTTCTCCGGGACAGGGTCGTTAGGCTATGGCTACACCTTC. This chain joins TRBV7-9 and TRBJ1-2; 9 bases line up with TRBD1. J was trimmed by 4 bases and V by 3 bases; bases with no gene match: 12. This CDR3 spans 17 amino acids. From germline, CDR1 is SEHNR and CDR2 FQNEAQ (reference sequence).

J is TRBJ2-6 and V is TRBV7-3; 7 bases fit TRBD1. V dropped 6 bases and J dropped 2; count of bases not matched to a gene: 4. The CDR3 extends over 15 amino acids. Germline-derived CDR1 and CDR2 are SGHTA and FQGTGA. The CDR3 here is CASRTGIPGANVLTF. In DNA, the CDR3 is TGTGCCAGCAGGACAGGGATCCCTGGGGCCAACGTCCTGACTTTC.

The CDR3 sequence: CASTQDRGDNQPQHF. CDR3 DNA sequence: TGTGCCAGCACCCAAGACAGGGGTGATAATCAGCCCCAGCATTTT. V usage is TRBV27 and J usage is TRBJ1-5; the match to TRBD1 covers 8 bases. CDR1 and CDR2 (germline): MNHEY, SMNVEV (reference sequence). V gave up 7 bases and J gave up 4 bases; unmatched junction bases: 9. This CDR3 contains 15 residues.